This entry lists 32 T cell receptor beta chains sequenced from one sample in a study of blood T cells in healthy people across ages. A second PCR of 7 to 11 cycles used a sample-barcoded 5' primer and a J-beta primer mix. One entry per CDR3 protein results from TCRdb running MiXCR on the 5' RACE reads. This table holds some 900,000 distinct CDR3 sequences, around 48% found once. The sequencing sample was made of blood. The source is a man aged 25 to 40 in good health.

The chain has TRBV6-2 or TRBV6-3 and TRBJ2-5, with TRBD2 matching 8 bases. Near its end, the DNA agrees better with TRBJ2-7, so the J call may be wrong. In germline, CDR1 is MNHEY, CDR2 SVGEGT. CDR3 length: 14 amino acids. This chain's CDR3 is CASSYKSGSYEQYF. The CDR3 bases are TGTGCCAGCAGTTATAAAAGCGGGAGCTACGAGCAGTACTTC.

To note about this clonotype: One base away lies a much larger clone, so this may be a sequencing read error. This sequence joins TRBV12-3 or TRBV12-4 and TRBJ2-1; TRBD2 matches at 13 bases. After removal of 8 bases from V and 8 bases from J, the junction contained 9 bases not matched to a gene. This CDR3 has 15 amino acids. The CDR3 nucleotides are TGTGCCAGCCGGACTAGCGGGGGCCAATACGATGAGCAGTTCTTC. It codes for CASRTSGGQYDEQFF.

V usage is TRBV6-2 or TRBV6-3 and J usage is TRBJ1-6; D is undetermined. This CDR3 is 17 amino acids long. Per the germline V gene, CDR1 is MNHEY and CDR2 is SVGEGT. The V gene lost 5 bases and the J gene lost 6 bases, with 20 bases spanning the gap. The CDR3 DNA follows: TGTGCCAGCAGTGACCCAAACCGCCCAACGACTAATTCACCCCTCCACTTT. It is translated as CASSDPNRPTTNSPLHF.

V gene TRBV11-3 combines with J gene TRBJ2-5, with TRBD2 matching 7 bases. Germline CDR1 reads SGHNT; CDR2 reads YENEEA. The CDR3 totals 14 residues. The trim removed 5 bases at V and 5 bases at J, leaving 8 bases unmatched. The CDR3 DNA reads TGTGCCAGCAGCGGCGGGACTACCTGGGAGACCCAGTACTTC. It encodes CASSGGTTWETQYF.

The V call is TRBV3-1, the J call TRBJ2-2; D gene ambiguous. V lost 1 base and J lost 9, with 3 bases in between. Germline V gene sequence: CDR1 LGHDT, CDR2 YNNKEL (reference sequence). The CDR3 contains 11 residues. The CDR3 DNA reads as TGTGCCAGCAGCCAAGCTAGGGAGCTGTTTTTT. Protein sequence: CASSQARELFF.

This sequence joins TRBV29-1 and TRBJ2-2; D may correspond to TRBD1 or TRBD2 (5 bases each). Germline V gives CDR1 SQVTM, CDR2 ANQGSEA. This CDR3 has 13 residues. The V gene lost 7 bases and the J gene lost 3 bases, with 12 bases spanning the gap. In DNA form, the CDR3 reads TGCAGCGCCGGGACGGTTTACACCGGGGAGCTGTTTTTT. As protein: CSAGTVYTGELFF.

This chain joins TRBV28 and TRBJ2-2; possibly TRBD2 for D (5 bases). The V gene's germline CDR1 is MDHEN and CDR2 SYDVKM. This CDR3 contains 14 residues. V was pared by 2 bases and J by 5 bases, with 9 bases between. CDR3 in amino acids: CASSLPSSTGELFF. The DNA of the CDR3 is TGTGCCAGCAGTTTACCTAGCAGTACCGGGGAGCTGTTTTTT. Full variable domain (rest looked up from reference TRBV28 and TRBJ2-2): DVKVTQSSRYLVKRTGEKVFLECVQDMDHENMFWYRQDPGLGLRLIYFSYDVKMKEKGDIPEGYSVSREKKERFSLILESASTNQTSMYLCASSLPSSTGELFFGEGSRLTVL.

There are a few counts of this clonotype. J is TRBJ2-4 and V is TRBV15; 7 nucleotides match TRBD1. With the DNA end fitting TRBJ2-7 better, the J assignment may be wrong. Germline values: CDR1 LNHNV, CDR2 YYDKDF (reference sequence). CDR3 length equals 13 residues. The CDR3 here is CATSRDRTYEQYF. DNA for the CDR3: TGTGCCACCAGCAGGGACAGGACCTACGAGCAGTACTTC.

The chain joins TRBV11-2 to TRBJ2-1; either TRBD1 or TRBD2 may fit D (5 bases each). CDR1 SGHAT and CDR2 FQNNGV come from the germline V gene. The CDR3 is made up of 14 amino acids. V gave up 7 bases and J gave up 8 bases, with 18 bases separating them. CDR3 amino acids: CASTQSGVGDEQFF. The CDR3 coding sequence is TGTGCCAGCACGCAAAGCGGCGTAGGGGATGAGCAGTTCTTC. The full variable domain, with the rest looked up from reference TRBV11-2 and TRBJ2-1, is EAGVAQSPRYKIIEKRQSVAFWCNPISGHATLYWYQQILGQGPKLLIQFQNNGVVDDSQLPKDRFSAERLKGVDSTLKIQPAKLEDSAVYLCASTQSGVGDEQFFGPGTRLTVL.

In its sample, this clonotype was seen a few times. The chain has TRBV12-3 or TRBV12-4 and TRBJ2-1; 7 bases fit TRBD2. V was pared by 5 bases and J by 7 bases, with 11 bases of the junction left unmatched. The length of the CDR3 is 15 residues. CDR3 DNA: TGTGCCAGCAGTCCCATTAGGACTAGTATGAATGAGCAGTTCTTC. Amino acids: CASSPIRTSMNEQFF.

This clonotype was seen more than once but under ten times. The gene calls are TRBV29-1 and TRBJ2-4; D might be TRBD2 (5 bases). The V gene's germline CDR1 is SQVTM and CDR2 ANQGSEA. Trimming took 6 bases from V and 0 from J, leaving 12 bases between them. CDR3 length equals 14 residues. CDR3 amino acids: CSVYGLGAKNIQYF. In nucleotides, the CDR3 is TGCAGCGTCTACGGACTGGGAGCCAAAAACATTCAGTACTTC.

This chain links TRBV20-1 with TRBJ1-1; D not certain. Germline CDR1 reads DFQATT; CDR2 reads SNEGSKA (reference sequence). CDR3 length: 10 residues. V lost 3 bases and J lost 4, with 3 bases in between. The CDR3 nucleotides are TGCAGTGCTAGGATCACTGAAGCTTTCTTT. This codes for CSARITEAFF.

This clonotype has more than one count but fewer than ten. CDR3 sequence reads: CASSYGLMMNTEAFF. The CDR3, as DNA: TGTGCCAGCAGTTACGGACTGATGATGAACACTGAAGCTTTCTTT. The chain carries TRBV6-5 and TRBJ1-1; D unclear. Germline assignment: CDR1 MNHEY and CDR2 SVGAGI. This CDR3 has 15 residues. V shed 2 bases and J shed 0 bases, with 10 bases lying between them.

The rearrangement joins TRBV3-1 to TRBJ1-5; D not certain. The V and J ends lost 1 base and 11 bases respectively, with 15 bases between them. Germline lookup yields CDR1 LGHDT and CDR2 YNNKEL (reference sequence). The CDR3 sequence is 14 residues long. The CDR3 loop is CASSQAPQDPAQHF. CDR3 nucleotide sequence: TGTGCCAGCAGCCAAGCACCCCAGGACCCAGCCCAGCATTTT. Full variable domain (outside the CDR3, taken from reference TRBV3-1 and TRBJ1-5): DTAVSQTPKYLVTQMGNDKSIKCEQNLGHDTMYWYKQDSKKFLKIMFSYNNKELIINETVPNRFSPKSPDKAHLNLHINSLELGDSAVYFCASSQAPQDPAQHFGDGTRLSIL.

This clonotype occurred a few times. This chain joins TRBV20-1 and TRBJ2-1; no reliable D call. The CDR3 spans 16 residues. The V and J ends lost 3 bases and 7 bases respectively, with 22 bases between them. In germline, CDR1 is DFQATT, CDR2 SNEGSKA (reference sequence). The CDR3 DNA is TGCAGTGCTAGGAGTTTCCTCGAAGGGTTTGGGAATGAGCAGTTCTTC. This encodes CSARSFLEGFGNEQFF.

There are a few counts of this clonotype. The V and J genes are TRBV10-3 and TRBJ2-4, with 7 bases lining up with TRBD1. Losses at the gene ends were 6 bases for V and 7 bases for J; bases not matched to a gene: 6. Per the germline V gene, CDR1 is ENHRY and CDR2 is SYGVKD. The CDR3 is 13 residues long. The CDR3 sequence: CAIRGTDGNIQYF. The CDR3 DNA is TGTGCCATCAGGGGGACAGACGGGAACATTCAGTACTTC.

The count of this clonotype is one. At one end the junction does not follow the germline gene, possibly because of a read error. CDR3 sequence reads: CASSEVPSPYNERFF. The CDR3 DNA reads as TGTGCCAGCAGTGAAGTGCCTTCCCCCTACAATGAGCGGTTCTTC. The rearrangement joins TRBV2 to TRBJ2-1; the D is unclear. Germline V gives CDR1 SNHLY, CDR2 FYNNEI. The CDR3 contains 15 residues. Full variable domain (outside the CDR3, taken from reference TRBV2 and TRBJ2-1): EPEVTQTPSHQVTQMGQEVILRCVPISNHLYFYWYRQILGQKVEFLVSFYNNEISEKSEIFDDQFSVERPDGSNFTLKIRSTKLEDSAMYFCASSEVPSPYNERFFGPGTRLTVL.

The table lists this clonotype with a few counts. The V gene is TRBV11-2, the J gene TRBJ1-1; D is unresolved. CDR3 length: 12 residues. Germline loops: CDR1 SGHAT, CDR2 FQNNGV. V gave up 4 bases and J gave up 4 bases, with 7 bases separating them. CDR3 sequence (DNA): TGTGCCAGCAGCTCGACAAGCACTGAAGCTTTCTTT. The encoded protein is CASSSTSTEAFF.

This sequence joins TRBV29-1 and TRBJ2-1, with D possibly matching TRBD2 (6 bases). The germline V gene encodes CDR1 SQVTM and CDR2 ANQGSEA. The CDR3 is 13 residues long. The ends were cut back, 6 bases at V and 9 bases at J, with 18 bases in the middle. The CDR3 sequence: CSVLAGFDGEQFF. The CDR3 nucleotides read TGCAGCGTCCTGGCGGGGTTCGACGGTGAGCAGTTCTTC.

The chain has TRBV5-4 and TRBJ2-4, with TRBD2 matching over 11 bases. J gave up 5 bases and V 1 base, and 5 bases lay outside the gene matches. The V gene's germline CDR1 is SGHNT and CDR2 YYREEE (reference sequence). This CDR3 has 16 amino acids. The CDR3 is CASSLLLAGGQNIQYF. As DNA, the CDR3 is TGTGCCAGCAGCTTGCTGTTAGCGGGGGGGCAAAACATTCAGTACTTC.

The V call is TRBV7-9, the J call TRBJ1-2; unclear D gene. This CDR3 spans 14 amino acids. Trimming removed 1 base from V and 6 bases from J, with 12 bases in between. Per germline, CDR1 SEHNR and CDR2 FQNEAQ (reference sequence). CDR3 DNA sequence: TGTGCCAGCAGCTTAGGTCGACTTACGGATGGCTACACCTTC. Translating gives CASSLGRLTDGYTF.

This clonotype appeared a few times. V usage is TRBV10-3 and J usage is TRBJ1-1, with TRBD1 matching over 8 bases. The CDR3 has 14 residues. Germline CDR1 reads ENHRY; CDR2 reads SYGVKD. The V segment lost 10 bases and the J segment 0 bases; nucleotides outside the gene matches: 7. This CDR3 is CATTGDGLNTEAFF. CDR3 in DNA: TGTGCCACGACAGGGGATGGGTTGAACACTGAAGCTTTCTTT.

The rearrangement links TRBV6-2 or TRBV6-3 to TRBJ2-7, with D maybe TRBD2 (6 bases). Between the trimmed V and J ends, which lost 7 bases and 9 bases, there was a span of 16 bases. The germline gives CDR1 MNHEY, CDR2 SVGEGT. This CDR3 is 12 amino acids long. The CDR3 bases are TGTGCCAGCAATGAACTGACGCGGGGGCAGTACTTC. This gives the protein CASNELTRGQYF.

This clonotype was seen many times. The chain couples TRBV7-9 to TRBJ2-3, with TRBD1 as a possible D gene (5 bases). This CDR3 region has 12 residues. Trimming left V 5 bases short and J 4 bases short, with 7 bases between. Germline-derived CDR1 and CDR2 are SEHNR and FQNEAQ (reference sequence). CDR3 protein: CASSLQADTQYF. The CDR3 DNA reads TGTGCCAGCAGCCTACAGGCAGATACGCAGTATTTT.

This clonotype came up a few times. This chain connects TRBV10-3 to TRBJ1-6, with a weak D call TRBD1 (5 bases). The germline V gene has CDR1 ENHRY and CDR2 SYGVKD. The CDR3 has 14 residues. Between the trimmed V and J ends, which lost 8 bases and 5 bases, there was a span of 13 bases. CDR3 region: CAIASGTDNSPLHF. The CDR3 DNA follows: TGTGCCATCGCCAGCGGGACTGATAATTCACCCCTCCACTTT.

This clonotype was picked up a small number of times. The chain has TRBV12-3 or TRBV12-4 and TRBJ1-2; unclear D gene. V dropped 2 bases and J dropped 3 bases, with 7 bases sitting between them. There are 13 residues in the CDR3. In nucleotides, the CDR3 is TGTGCCAGCAGTTTAAGCCAGGACTATGGCTACACCTTC. Translation gives CASSLSQDYGYTF.

This clonotype was picked up a small number of times. The chain carries TRBV6-4 and TRBJ2-3, with TRBD1 as a possible D gene (8 bases). The CDR3 consists of 15 residues. Germline V gene lookup returns CDR1 MRHNA and CDR2 SNTAGT. Trimming cost V 0 bases and J 5 bases, with 12 bases left between them. This chain's CDR3 is CASSDSHRGGDTQYF. CDR3 sequence (DNA): TGTGCCAGCAGTGACTCGCACAGGGGGGGAGATACGCAGTATTTT.

The chain couples TRBV5-1 to TRBJ2-3; perhaps TRBD1 as D (5 bases). The CDR3 runs 14 residues. The germline V and J ends were trimmed by 4 bases and 6 bases, with 15 bases remaining between them. Germline values: CDR1 SGHRS, CDR2 YFSETQ. The CDR3 DNA sequence: TGCGCCAGCAGCGACAGAGCTGGCGGCGATACGCAGTATTTT. Translation gives CASSDRAGGDTQYF.

This clonotype was observed a few times. J is TRBJ2-1 and V is TRBV27, with 9 bases matching TRBD2. Per the germline V gene, CDR1 is MNHEY and CDR2 is SMNVEV (reference sequence). Trimming removed 2 bases from V and 1 base from J; junction bases left unmatched: 3. There are 16 residues in the CDR3. As DNA, the CDR3 is TGTGCCAGCAGTTTACGGCGGGGGGGATCCTACAATGAGCAGTTCTTC. This gives the protein CASSLRRGGSYNEQFF.

This clonotype was counted many times. This chain joins TRBV29-1 and TRBJ2-3; D might be TRBD1 or TRBD2, each matching 5 bases. Looked up from germline, CDR1 is SQVTM and CDR2 is ANQGSEA. Trimming removed 0 bases at V and 6 bases at J, with 7 bases between. This CDR3 has 12 residues. CDR3 bases: TGCAGCGTTGAAGAGGGGGTCGATACGCAGTATTTT. Translated: CSVEEGVDTQYF.

The gene calls are TRBV27 and TRBJ2-3; D gene unclear. Germline CDR1 and CDR2: MNHEY and SMNVEV (reference sequence). This CDR3 spans 13 amino acids. Trimming took 5 bases from V and 5 from J, leaving 11 bases between them. This chain's CDR3 is CASSKGTGDTQYF. CDR3 in DNA: TGTGCCAGCAGTAAGGGTACGGGAGATACGCAGTATTTT.

The chain couples TRBV6-2 or TRBV6-3 to TRBJ1-5, with 8 bases matching TRBD1. The germline V gene has CDR1 MNHEY and CDR2 SVGEGT. Unmatched junction bases numbered 10, after V lost 6 bases and J lost 3 bases. CDR3 length: 16 residues. The CDR3 DNA reads TGTGCCAGCAGCTCCCGGACAGGGAGTATCAATCAGCCCCAGCATTTT. Residues: CASSSRTGSINQPQHF.